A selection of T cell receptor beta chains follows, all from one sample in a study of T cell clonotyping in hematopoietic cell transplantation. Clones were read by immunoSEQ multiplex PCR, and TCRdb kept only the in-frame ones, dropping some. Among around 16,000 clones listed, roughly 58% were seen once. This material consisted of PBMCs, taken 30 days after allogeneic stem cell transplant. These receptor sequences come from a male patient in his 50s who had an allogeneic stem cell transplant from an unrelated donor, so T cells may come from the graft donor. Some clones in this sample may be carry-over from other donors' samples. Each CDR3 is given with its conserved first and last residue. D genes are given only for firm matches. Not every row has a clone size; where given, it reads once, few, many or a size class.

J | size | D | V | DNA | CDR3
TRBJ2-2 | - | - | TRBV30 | TGTGCCTGGAGGGACACCGGGGAGCTGTTTTTT | CAWRDTGELFF
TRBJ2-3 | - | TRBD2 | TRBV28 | TGTGCCAGCATGGGGGGGGTCACAGATACGCAGTATTTT | CASMGGVTDTQYF
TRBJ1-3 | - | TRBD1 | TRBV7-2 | TGTGCCAGCAGCTCAAGTCAGACAGGGTGGGGAAACACCATATATTTT | CASSSSQTGWGNTIYF
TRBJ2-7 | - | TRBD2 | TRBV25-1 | TGTGCCAGCAGTGCCGGGACGGGGGGTAGGGAGCAGTACTTC | CASSAGTGGREQYF
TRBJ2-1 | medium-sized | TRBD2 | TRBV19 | TGTGCCAGTAGTAAGACTAGCGGATCCTACAATGAGCAGTTCTTC | CASSKTSGSYNEQFF
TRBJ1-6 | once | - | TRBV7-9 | TGTGCCAGCAGCCCACAGGGAATAGTAGGGTCACCCCTCCACTTT | CASSPQGIVGSPLHF
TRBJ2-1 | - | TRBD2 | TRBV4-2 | TGTGCCAGCAGCCAACTGGGACTAGCGGGGAGCTACAGCAATGAGCAGTTCTTC | CASSQLGLAGSYSNEQFF
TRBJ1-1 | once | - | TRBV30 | TGTGCCTGGAGTCACCAGGGGCACACTGAAGCTTTCTTT | CAWSHQGHTEAFF
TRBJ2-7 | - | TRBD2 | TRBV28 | TGTGCCAGCAGTCTAGCGGGGGAGAGGTACTTC | CASSLAGERYF
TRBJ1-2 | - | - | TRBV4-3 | TGCGCCAGCAGCCATAATTGGGGAGGGGCGAACGGCTACACCTTC | CASSHNWGGANGYTF
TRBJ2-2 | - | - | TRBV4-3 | TGCGCCAGCAGCCAATTGGGGGACACCGGGGAGCTGTTTTTT | CASSQLGDTGELFF
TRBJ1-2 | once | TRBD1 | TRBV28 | TGTGCCAGCAGTCTACAGGGGGCTGGGGGCTACACCTTC | CASSLQGAGGYTF
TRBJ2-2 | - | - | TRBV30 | TGTGCCTGGAGTGTTTCCGTCACCGGGGAGCTGTTTTTT | CAWSVSVTGELFF
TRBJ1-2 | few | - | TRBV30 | TGTGCCTGGAGTGTAGTTCTTGCCGGTGGCTACACCTTC | CAWSVVLAGGYTF